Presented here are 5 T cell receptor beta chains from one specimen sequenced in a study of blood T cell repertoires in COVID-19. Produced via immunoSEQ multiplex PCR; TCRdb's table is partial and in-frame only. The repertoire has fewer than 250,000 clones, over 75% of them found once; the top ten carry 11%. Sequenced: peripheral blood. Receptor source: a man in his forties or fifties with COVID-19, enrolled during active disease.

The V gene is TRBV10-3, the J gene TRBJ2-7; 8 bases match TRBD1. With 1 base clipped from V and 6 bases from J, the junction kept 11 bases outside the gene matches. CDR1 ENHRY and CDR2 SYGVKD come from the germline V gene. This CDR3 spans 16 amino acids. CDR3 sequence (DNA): TGTGCCATCAGTGAGTTCGGTGGCAGGGGGCAAGGCGAGCAGTACTTC. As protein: CAISEFGGRGQGEQYF.

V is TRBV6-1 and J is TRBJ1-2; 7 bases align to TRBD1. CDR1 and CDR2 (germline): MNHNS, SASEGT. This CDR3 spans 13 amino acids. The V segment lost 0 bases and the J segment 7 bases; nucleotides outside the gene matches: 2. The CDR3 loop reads CASSEAQGPGYTF. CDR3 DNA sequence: TGTGCCAGCAGTGAAGCACAGGGGCCTGGCTACACCTTC.

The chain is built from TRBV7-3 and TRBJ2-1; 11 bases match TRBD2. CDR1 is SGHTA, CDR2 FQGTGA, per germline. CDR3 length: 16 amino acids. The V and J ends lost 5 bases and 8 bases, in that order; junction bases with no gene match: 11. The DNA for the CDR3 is TGTGCCAGCAGCCCTCTAGCGGGAGGTAGTATAGATGAGCAGTTCTTC. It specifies CASSPLAGGSIDEQFF.

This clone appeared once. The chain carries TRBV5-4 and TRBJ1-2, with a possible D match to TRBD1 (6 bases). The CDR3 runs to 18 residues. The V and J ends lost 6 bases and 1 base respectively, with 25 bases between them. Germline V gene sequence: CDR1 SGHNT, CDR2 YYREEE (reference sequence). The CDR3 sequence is CASNPAPTGTTDNYGYTF. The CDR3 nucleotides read TGTGCCAGCAACCCCGCCCCCACCGGGACAACCGATAACTATGGCTACACCTTC.

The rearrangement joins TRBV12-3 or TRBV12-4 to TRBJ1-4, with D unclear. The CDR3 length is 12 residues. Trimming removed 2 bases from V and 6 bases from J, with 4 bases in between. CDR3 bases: TGTGCCAGCAGTTTACGGGATGAAAAACTGTTTTTT. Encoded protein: CASSLRDEKLFF.